This TCR beta chain came from a study of early T cells in non-severe SARS-CoV-2 infection (dated by TCRdb to about 2021). Background for the entire study: Bulk RNA from unsorted whole blood was used for TCR sequencing, so alpha and beta chains could not be paired. What the research found in general, with its limitations: VDJdb matching was skewed toward anti-spike CD8 responses and likely underestimated virus-specific expansions by missing private and CD4 specificities.

The study was a case-control design nested within a healthcare worker cohort in London, UK, with weekly nasopharyngeal swab PCR tests and blood sampling. Healthcare workers were recruited between 23 and 31 March 2020, during the week of the UK lockdown, and were followed weekly for up to roughly 15 weeks. Library method: 5' RACE. The instrument given in TCRdb is NextSeq 500. The TCR library protocol attached unique molecular identifiers to individual cDNA molecules to correct for sequencing error and PCR bias. Sequencing covered both TCR alpha and beta chains, and within each sample the abundances of alpha and beta sequences were tightly co-correlated. Processing in the source paper ran as follows. Decombinator V4 was used to perform V gene, J gene and CDR3 annotation of TCR sequences. TCRs were defined as expanded if a significant change between any two time points was detected under a Poisson model with p below 0.0001. TCR abundances were normalised to the total number of TCRs sequenced per sample and were expressed as counts per million. TRAV1-2 paired with TRAJ12, TRAJ20 or TRAJ33 defined MAIT TCRs, while TRAV10 paired with TRAJ18 defined iNKT TCRs. VDJdb, accessed 1 November 2021, was searched for CMV, EBV and SARS-CoV-2 annotated TCRs, with TCRs annotated for multiple antigens excluded. Using fastp at Q25 and MiXCR, TCRdb reprocessed the public reads and kept productive beta chains. For every CDR3 protein sequence, its rows merge into one entry that carries the most common genes and DNA. TCRdb, not the authors, supplied the V and J calls. The sample table contains approximately 58,000 distinct CDR3 sequences; only one count was recorded for approximately 10% of them. The ten largest clones add up to roughly 10% of the sample.

This clonotype was seen a few times. This receptor's antigen is unknown. No much larger clone is present one base from it, and per-base qualities are unavailable. The germline V gene encodes CDR1 MGHRA and CDR2 YSYEKL. Counted from cysteine to phenylalanine, this CDR3 has 14 amino acids. The only DNA kept is the CDR3, 42 bases in frame from the first base. Cut back by 3 bases and 2 bases, the V and J ends lie 9 bases apart. The sequence derives from an adult who was a healthcare worker with PCR-confirmed SARS-CoV-2 infection or an uninfected control (not recorded which). The receptor chain draws on TRBV4-1 and TRBJ2-3; TRBD2 is possibly the D segment (5 matching bases). The source material was whole blood. The CDR3 region: CASSQDSHTDTQYF. The nucleotide sequence reads TGCGCCAGCAGCCAGGACTCCCACACAGATACGCAGTATTTT.